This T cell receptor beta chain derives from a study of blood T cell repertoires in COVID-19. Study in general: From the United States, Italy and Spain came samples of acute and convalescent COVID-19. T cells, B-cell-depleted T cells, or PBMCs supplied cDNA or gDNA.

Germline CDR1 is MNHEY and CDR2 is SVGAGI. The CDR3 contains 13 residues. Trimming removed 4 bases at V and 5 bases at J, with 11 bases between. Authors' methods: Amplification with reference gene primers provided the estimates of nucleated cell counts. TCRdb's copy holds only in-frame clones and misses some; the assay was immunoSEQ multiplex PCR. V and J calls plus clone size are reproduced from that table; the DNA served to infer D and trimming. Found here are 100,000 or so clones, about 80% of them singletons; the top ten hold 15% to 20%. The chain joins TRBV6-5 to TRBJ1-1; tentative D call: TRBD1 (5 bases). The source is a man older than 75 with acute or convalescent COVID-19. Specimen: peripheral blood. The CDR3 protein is CASSSGTETEAFF. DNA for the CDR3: TGTGCCAGCAGTTCCGGGACTGAGACTGAAGCTTTCTTT.